A single TCR beta chain is shown here with its context. Clones were sequenced by immunoSEQ multiplex PCR, and TCRdb holds only the in-frame ones, with some missing. The table records roughly 160,000 clones, 82% of them present only once. This specimen comes from a study of blood T cell repertoires in COVID-19. Looking at the study overall: T cells, B-cell-depleted T cells, or PBMCs provided the cDNA or gDNA that served as material.

The CDR3 sequence is 13 residues long. Per the germline V gene, CDR1 is MDHEN and CDR2 is SYDVKM. The germline V and J ends were trimmed by 7 bases and 4 bases, with 10 bases remaining between them. The receptor was derived from a man aged 45-65 years who had recovered from COVID-19. The rearrangement uses TRBV28 and TRBJ2-2; D uncertain. The sample taken for sequencing was PBMCs or T cells enriched from blood (not recorded which). CDR3 sequence reads: CASTPIVTGELFF. For the CDR3, the DNA is TGTGCCAGCACCCCTATCGTCACCGGGGAGCTGTTTTTT.